The 26 T cell receptor beta chains given below trace back to one sample, sequenced in a study of blood T cell repertoires in COVID-19. Clones were read by immunoSEQ multiplex PCR, and TCRdb kept only the in-frame ones, dropping some. The table lists 140,000 to 150,000 clones, around 90% of them singletons. Material: peripheral blood. The receptors come from a man between 65 and 85 years old with acute or convalescent COVID-19.

The chain uses TRBV12-3 or TRBV12-4 and TRBJ2-7; TRBD1 matches at 7 bases. J was trimmed by 7 bases and V by 6 bases; bases with no gene match: 9. CDR3 length: 13 residues. The CDR3 region is CASSSTGIREQYF. CDR3 coding DNA: TGTGCCAGCAGCTCGACAGGGATTAGGGAGCAGTACTTC.

The genes are TRBV5-6 and TRBJ1-5, with D possibly matching TRBD1 (5 bases). Trimming stripped 3 bases from V and 3 bases from J, with 19 bases between. The CDR3 is 17 amino acids. From germline, CDR1 is SGHDT and CDR2 YYEEEE. CDR3 sequence: CASSSHGQGPFNQPQHF. The CDR3 nucleotides are TGTGCCAGCAGCTCCCACGGGCAGGGTCCATTCAATCAGCCCCAGCATTTT.

This chain uses TRBV10-3 with TRBJ1-2; 10 bases map to TRBD1. The J segment lost 6 bases and the V segment lost 5 bases, leaving 6 bases of the junction unmatched. This CDR3 has 14 amino acids. Germline values: CDR1 ENHRY, CDR2 SYGVKD. The CDR3 spells CAISTLDRGHGYTF. In nucleotides, the CDR3 is TGTGCCATCAGTACTTTAGACAGGGGGCATGGCTACACCTTC.

The genes are TRBV25-1 and TRBJ1-1, with D hard to call. The CDR3 runs 13 residues. V shed 7 bases and J shed 0 bases, with 9 bases lying between them. CDR1 and CDR2 (germline): MGHDK, SYGVNS. The CDR3 is CASTGVLNTEAFF. CDR3 sequence (DNA): TGTGCCAGCACCGGGGTACTGAACACTGAAGCTTTCTTT. Filled out from reference TRBV25-1 and TRBJ1-1, the complete variable domain reads EADIYQTPRYLVIGTGKKITLECSQTMGHDKMYWYQQDPGMELHLIHYSYGVNSTEKGDLSSESTVSRIRTEHFPLTLESARPSHTSQYLCASTGVLNTEAFFGQGTRLTVV.

The V and J genes are TRBV28 and TRBJ1-4; TRBD1 matches 10 bases. Losses at the gene ends were 8 bases for V and 1 base for J; bases not matched to a gene: 4. This CDR3 has 15 residues. CDR1 and CDR2 (germline): MDHEN, SYDVKM. The CDR3 sequence: CASLDRGRTNEKLFF. The CDR3 DNA sequence: TGTGCCAGCCTGGACAGGGGGAGAACTAATGAAAAACTGTTTTTT.

The rearrangement uses TRBV27 and TRBJ1-1; tentative D call: TRBD1 (5 bases). CDR1 is MNHEY and CDR2 is SMNVEV in the germline V gene (reference sequence). V gave up 6 bases and J gave up 2 bases, with 13 bases separating them. The CDR3 consists of 14 residues. This chain's CDR3 is CASSRWGGNTEAFF. CDR3 DNA sequence: TGTGCCAGCAGCCGTTGGGGGGGTAACACTGAAGCTTTCTTT.

Here the CDR3 reads CASSLGTGDDSNQPQHF. The CDR3 nucleotides read TGTGCCAGTAGTCTAGGGACAGGGGATGATAGCAATCAGCCCCAGCATTTT. The V and J genes are TRBV19 and TRBJ1-5; 10 nucleotides agree with TRBD1. The trim removed 5 bases at V and 0 bases at J, leaving 7 bases unmatched. The CDR3 sequence is 17 residues long. Germline V gives CDR1 LNHDA, CDR2 SQIVND (reference sequence).

The chain joins TRBV5-1 to TRBJ2-1; TRBD2 might be the D (5 bases). V lost 2 bases and J 8 bases, leaving 14 bases between the germline ends. CDR1 is SGHRS, CDR2 YFSETQ, per germline. CDR3 size: 14 residues. The CDR3, as DNA: TGCGCCAGCAGCTTAAGAAATGGACTGCATGAGCAGTTCTTC. Translated: CASSLRNGLHEQFF. The full variable domain, completed using reference TRBV5-1 and TRBJ2-1, is KAGVTQTPRYLIKTRGQQVTLSCSPISGHRSVSWYQQTPGQGLQFLFEYFSETQRNKGNFPGRFSGRQFSNSRSEMNVSTLELGDSALYLCASSLRNGLHEQFFGPGTRLTVL.

The J gene is TRBJ2-2, the V gene TRBV7-2, with D hard to call. Germline CDR1 SGHTA, CDR2 FQGNSA. The CDR3 extends over 13 amino acids. V lost 4 bases and J lost 4, with 7 bases in between. The CDR3 bases are TGTGCCAGCAGCTCCCGGTCCACCGGGGAGCTGTTTTTT. The encoded protein is CASSSRSTGELFF. The full variable domain, completed using reference TRBV7-2 and TRBJ2-2, is GAGVSQSPSNKVTEKGKDVELRCDPISGHTALYWYRQSLGQGLEFLIYFQGNSAPDKSGLPSDRFSAERTGGSVSTLTIQRTQQEDSAVYLCASSSRSTGELFFGEGSRLTVL.

The CDR3 region has the DNA TGTGCCAGCCCTGGGAGGCCATATTCCTACAATGAGCAGTTCTTC. Translating it yields CASPGRPYSYNEQFF. The V call is TRBV27, the J call TRBJ2-1; TRBD2 is a possible D gene (6 bases). CDR3 length: 15 amino acids. Germline CDR1 is MNHEY and CDR2 is SMNVEV (reference sequence). Trimming left V 8 bases short and J 1 base short, with 15 bases between.

The gene calls are TRBV5-4 and TRBJ1-6, with D uncertain. This CDR3 is 18 amino acids long. From germline, CDR1 is SGHNT and CDR2 YYREEE (reference sequence). Trimming took 2 bases from V and 1 from J, leaving 16 bases between them. CDR3: CASSFGITAESYNSPLHF. CDR3 DNA sequence: TGTGCCAGCAGCTTCGGCATTACAGCAGAGTCCTATAATTCACCCCTCCACTTT. Full variable domain (outside the CDR3, taken from reference TRBV5-4 and TRBJ1-6): ETGVTQSPTHLIKTRGQQVTLRCSSQSGHNTVSWYQQALGQGPQFIFQYYREEENGRGNFPPRFSGLQFPNYSSELNVNALELDDSALYLCASSFGITAESYNSPLHFGNGTRLTVT.

V gene TRBV14 combines with J gene TRBJ1-3, with D uncertain. CDR3 size: 17 residues. V lost 2 bases and J lost 0, with 14 bases in between. The germline V gene encodes CDR1 SGHDN and CDR2 FVKESK. CDR3: CASSQLHSYRSGNTIYF. The CDR3 nucleotides read TGTGCCAGCAGCCAATTGCACAGTTACCGCTCTGGAAACACCATATATTTT. The full variable domain, in which reference TRBV14 and TRBJ1-3 provide the parts outside the CDR3, is EAGVTQFPSHSVIEKGQTVTLRCDPISGHDNLYWYRRVMGKEIKFLLHFVKESKQDESGMPNNRFLAERTGGTYSTLKVQPAELEDSGVYFCASSQLHSYRSGNTIYFGEGSWLTVV.

The chain combines TRBV10-3 with TRBJ1-2; 7 bases align to TRBD1. The CDR3 is 15 residues long. Germline V gives CDR1 ENHRY, CDR2 SYGVKD. Trimming cost V 3 bases and J 2 bases; bases outside gene matches: 6. The CDR3 nucleotides are TGTGCCATCAGTGAAGGAGGGGGCGTCAACTATGGCTACACCTTC. It codes for CAISEGGGVNYGYTF.

The chain uses TRBV10-1 and TRBJ2-7; tentatively, D is TRBD1 (5 bases). V was clipped by 7 bases and J by 2 bases, with 12 bases between them. The germline CDR1 and CDR2 sequences are WNHNN and SYGVQD (reference sequence). This CDR3 has 13 amino acids. The CDR3 DNA is TGCGCCAGCATCGGTCAGGGTACCTACGAGCAGTACTTC. Protein: CASIGQGTYEQYF.

The rearrangement joins TRBV4-1 to TRBJ2-7; the D gene is possibly TRBD1 (5 bases). The CDR3 loop spans 13 amino acids. Trimming cost V 1 base and J 3 bases, with 7 bases left between them. CDR1 is MGHRA, CDR2 YSYEKL, per germline. This CDR3 reads CASSQGQNYEQYF. Here the CDR3 DNA reads TGCGCCAGCAGCCAAGGACAGAACTACGAGCAGTACTTC.

The rearrangement joins TRBV28 to TRBJ2-1; possibly TRBD2 for D (6 bases). Germline lookup yields CDR1 MDHEN and CDR2 SYDVKM. Between the trimmed V and J ends, which lost 2 bases and 7 bases, there was a span of 9 bases. This CDR3 contains 13 residues. The CDR3 nucleotides read TGTGCCAGCAGTTTAGTCGGGAGTAATGAGCAGTTCTTC. Translating it yields CASSLVGSNEQFF.

The J gene is TRBJ2-7, the V gene TRBV6-6; 7 nucleotides line up with TRBD1. Per germline, CDR1 MNHNY and CDR2 SVGAGI (reference sequence). V dropped 4 bases and J dropped 3; count of bases not matched to a gene: 6. CDR3 length: 14 residues. The CDR3 here is CASSFQGDLYEQYF. CDR3 DNA: TGTGCCAGCAGTTTCCAGGGGGATCTCTACGAGCAGTACTTC.

This clone occurred once. The gene calls are TRBV6-4 and TRBJ2-1; 9 nucleotides align to TRBD2. This CDR3 contains 17 residues. With 0 bases clipped from V and 3 bases from J, the junction kept 6 bases outside the gene matches. CDR1 and CDR2 from the germline V gene are MRHNA and SNTAGT. As DNA, the CDR3 is TGTGCCAGCAGTGACTCTAGGACTAGCGTATTCTACAATGAGCAGTTCTTC. Its translation is CASSDSRTSVFYNEQFF.

The chain is built from TRBV6-5 and TRBJ2-7, with 7 bases lining up with TRBD2. V gave up 2 bases and J gave up 5 bases; unmatched junction bases: 6. The length of the CDR3 is 14 residues. The germline CDR1 and CDR2 sequences are MNHEY and SVGAGI. CDR3 in amino acids: CASSYMGGIDEQYF. DNA of the CDR3: TGTGCCAGCAGTTACATGGGGGGGATCGACGAGCAGTACTTC.

The gene calls are TRBV3-1 (or the pseudogene TRBV3-2) and TRBJ2-3; 14 bases match TRBD2. Germline V gene sequence: CDR1 LGHDT, CDR2 YNNKEL (reference sequence). There are 21 residues in the CDR3. Losses at the gene ends were 5 bases for V and 2 bases for J; bases not matched to a gene: 18. The DNA for the CDR3 is TGTGCCAGCAGCGGTCCGGGACAGCGGACTAGCGGGGGGCTTGACACAGATACGCAGTATTTT. Translated: CASSGPGQRTSGGLDTDTQYF.

The chain recombines TRBV12-3 or TRBV12-4 with TRBJ2-1, with D unclear. There are 13 residues in the CDR3. Between the trimmed V and J ends, which lost 2 bases and 10 bases, there was a span of 12 bases. The CDR3 region has the DNA TGTGCCAGCAGTTTACAAGAGAGATCAGAGCAGTTCTTC. This codes for CASSLQERSEQFF.

The chain combines TRBV2 with TRBJ1-2; a possible D gene is TRBD1 (5 bases). CDR1 and CDR2 from the germline V gene are SNHLY and FYNNEI. V was cut by 2 bases and J by 3 bases, with 13 bases left in between. The CDR3 has 15 amino acids. CDR3 loop: CASSELGAWDYGYTF. DNA for the CDR3: TGTGCCAGCAGTGAACTAGGGGCATGGGACTATGGCTACACCTTC.

This chain connects TRBV4-1 to TRBJ2-3; 11 bases map to TRBD2. CDR1 and CDR2 from the germline V gene are MGHRA and YSYEKL. There are 20 residues in the CDR3. The J segment lost 4 bases and the V segment lost 3 bases, leaving 18 bases of the junction unmatched. Written as DNA, the CDR3 is TGCGCCAGCAGCCAGGCATCCCCCCCTTTAGCGGGAGGGGAGGCAGATACGCAGTATTTT. Its protein is CASSQASPPLAGGEADTQYF.

The chain couples TRBV10-1 to TRBJ2-2, with D tentatively TRBD2 (7 bases). CDR1 WNHNN and CDR2 SYGVQD come from the germline V gene (reference sequence). The CDR3 consists of 15 residues. The V end lost 2 bases, the J end lost 4 bases, and 11 bases lay between the germline ends. The CDR3 DNA reads as TGCGCCAGCAGTGAGGGGGGGGGCCGCACCGGGGAGCTGTTTTTT. It is translated as CASSEGGGRTGELFF.

The chain joins TRBV7-9 to TRBJ2-1, with TRBD2 identical over 8 bases. Germline V gene data show CDR1 as SEHNR and CDR2 as FQNEAQ (reference sequence). The CDR3 is made up of 15 amino acids. Germline trimming cut 5 bases from V and 2 bases from J; bases unmatched to any gene: 5. The CDR3 region has the DNA TGTGCCAGCAGCCCTACTAGCGGCCCCTACAATGAGCAGTTCTTC. Its protein product is CASSPTSGPYNEQFF.

The V and J genes are TRBV10-3 and TRBJ2-7; TRBD1 might be the D (6 bases). V was clipped by 11 bases and J by 3 bases, with 14 bases between them. Germline CDR1 and CDR2: ENHRY and SYGVKD. CDR3 length equals 12 residues. The CDR3 DNA is TGTGCCGTCGAAGAACAGGGCTACGAGCAGTACTTC. This codes for CAVEEQGYEQYF.